This entry describes one TCR beta chain. Trimming pared 4 bases from V and 8 bases from J, leaving 17 bases between. CDR3 length equals 14 residues. Germline CDR1 and CDR2: SGHAT and FQNNGV. This sample is part of a study of blood T cell repertoires in COVID-19. Individuals drawn from 24 US areas were about 18 to 95 years old. In the original workflow: Using reference gene primer amplification, nucleated cell counts were estimated. Sequencing used immunoSEQ multiplex PCR; TCRdb keeps in-frame clones, though not all of them. That table furnishes V, J and clone size, whereas the DNA furnished D and trimming. The sample has some 190,000 clones; about 83% are singletons.

The specimen sequenced was PBMCs or T cells enriched from blood (not recorded which). This TCR came from a man aged 40-49 years with acute COVID-19. The V gene is TRBV11-2, the J gene TRBJ1-2, with D hard to call. In nucleotides, the CDR3 is TGTGCCAGCAGCTCCCGGCGCGGGTCCGAAGGCTACACCTTC. Protein: CASSSRRGSEGYTF. Together with reference TRBV11-2 and TRBJ1-2, the CDR3 gives the full variable domain: EAGVAQSPRYKIIEKRQSVAFWCNPISGHATLYWYQQILGQGPKLLIQFQNNGVVDDSQLPKDRFSAERLKGVDSTLKIQPAKLEDSAVYLCASSSRRGSEGYTFGSGTRLTVV.